This T cell receptor (beta chain) derives from a study of OX40 agonist ivuxolimab in advanced cancers. Study-level results: CD8+ T cells showed, on average, more clonal expansion than CD4+ cells. Some nonresponders likewise displayed low normalized T-cell clonal expansion.

Worth noting for this clone: Its antigen is unknown.

The CDR3 is 13 residues long. Germline-derived CDR1 and CDR2 are KGHSH and LQKENI. V lost 4 bases to trimming and J lost 6 bases, with 12 bases between them. Patients were ineligible given autoimmune disease history or systemic immunosuppression. Blood specimens came from baseline, cycle 4 day 1, and cycle 7 day 1. Sequencing used immunoSEQ multiplex PCR; TCRdb keeps in-frame clones, though not all of them. The sample gives 55,000 to 70,000 clones, over 80% of which show up once; 4.6% is in the top ten. Sequenced here: CD4+ or CD8+ T cells sorted from blood, sampled in a trial of the OX40 agonist ivuxolimab. The clonotype was recovered from an adult with an advanced solid tumor such as melanoma, head and neck, liver or kidney cancer. V is TRBV18 and J is TRBJ1-2; maybe TRBD1 (6 bases). Here the CDR3 reads CASSHPGEDGYTF. The DNA for the CDR3 is TGTGCCAGCTCACATCCAGGGGAGGATGGCTACACCTTC.